A single sample gave rise to the 18 T cell receptor beta chains below, sequenced in a study of T cell clonotyping in hematopoietic cell transplantation. The time point denotes: recipient sample about 28 days before transplant, after cytoreduction. Here immunoSEQ multiplex PCR was the method, and the copy in TCRdb shows in-frame clones only, minus some. The sample lists roughly 40,000 clones; 85% were seen once. Here the sequenced sample was peripheral blood mononuclear cells, taken before stem cell transplant. Receptors originate from a man aged 60 to 75 with acute myeloid leukemia. Some clones in this sample may be carry-over from other donors' samples.

V usage is TRBV2 and J usage is TRBJ1-2; perhaps TRBD1 as D (5 bases). CDR3 length equals 14 residues. The V end was cut by 4 bases, the J end by 3 bases, with 12 bases between. The V gene's germline CDR1 is SNHLY and CDR2 FYNNEI. CDR3 residues: CASSVGQGYYGYTF. The CDR3 DNA is TGTGCCAGCAGTGTTGGGCAGGGCTACTATGGCTACACCTTC.

J is TRBJ2-1 and V is TRBV7-8, with D perhaps being TRBD1 or TRBD2 (5 bases each). Germline CDR1 reads SGHVS; CDR2 reads FQNEAQ. Trimming removed 5 bases from V and 14 bases from J, with 19 bases in between. The CDR3 runs 13 residues. CDR3 sequence reads: CASSDPGPLDEFF. CDR3 bases: TGTGCCAGCAGCGACCCGGGGCCATTAGATGAGTTCTTC.

The chain joins TRBV18 to TRBJ2-7, with a possible D match to TRBD1 (7 bases). The CDR3 spans 17 residues. V was pared by 5 bases and J by 3 bases, with 23 bases between. Germline V lookup: CDR1 KGHSH, CDR2 LQKENI. This CDR3 reads CASSGALQGGKVYEQYF. The CDR3 DNA reads as TGTGCCAGCTCAGGAGCGTTGCAGGGGGGCAAAGTCTACGAGCAGTACTTC.

This clone was detected once. The chain employs TRBV2 and TRBJ1-5; no definite D call. The ends were cut back, 5 bases at V and 5 bases at J, with 13 bases in the middle. Germline CDR1 SNHLY, CDR2 FYNNEI. This CDR3 comprises 14 residues. The CDR3 nucleotides are TGTGCCAGCAGTCTAGGGCTTGGGGATCAGCCCCAGCATTTT. Translated, it gives CASSLGLGDQPQHF.

The J gene is TRBJ2-3, the V gene TRBV28; 8 bases map to TRBD2. The CDR3 length is 14 residues. Germline V gives CDR1 MDHEN, CDR2 SYDVKM. With 6 bases clipped from V and 5 bases from J, the junction kept 7 bases outside the gene matches. The CDR3 loop reads CASSELADGDTQYF. CDR3 bases: TGTGCCAGCAGCGAACTAGCGGATGGAGATACGCAGTATTTT. Based on the CDR3 plus reference TRBV28 and TRBJ2-3, the full variable domain is DVKVTQSSRYLVKRTGEKVFLECVQDMDHENMFWYRQDPGLGLRLIYFSYDVKMKEKGDIPEGYSVSREKKERFSLILESASTNQTSMYLCASSELADGDTQYFGPGTRLTVL.

The chain joins TRBV9 to TRBJ2-2; D is unresolved. V was pared by 4 bases and J by 4 bases, with 14 bases between. There are 15 residues in the CDR3. Germline-derived CDR1 and CDR2 are SGDLS and YYNGEE. The CDR3 here is CASSPTGSVTGELFF. In nucleotides, the CDR3 is TGTGCCAGCAGCCCCACGGGCTCGGTCACCGGGGAGCTGTTTTTT.

The J gene is TRBJ2-2, the V gene TRBV11-3; D remains ambiguous. The V end lost 5 bases, the J end lost 7 bases, and 14 bases lay between the germline ends. This CDR3 has 14 residues. Germline CDR1 reads SGHNT; CDR2 reads YENEEA. The CDR3 spells CASSLQSPSGELFF. In nucleotides, the CDR3 is TGTGCCAGCAGCCTCCAGTCCCCAAGCGGGGAGCTGTTTTTT.

This rearrangement joins TRBV5-4 to TRBJ2-5, with 10 bases matching TRBD2. This CDR3 spans 14 amino acids. J was trimmed by 1 base and V by 7 bases; bases with no gene match: 4. Germline V gene sequence: CDR1 SGHNT, CDR2 YYREEE (reference sequence). CDR3 sequence: CASCLAGAQETQYF. The CDR3, as DNA: TGTGCCAGCTGTCTAGCGGGGGCCCAAGAGACCCAGTACTTC.

This clone has only one observation. The CDR3 DNA sequence: TGCGCCAGCAGTATTGGGGGGGCCAATGCAGATACGCAGTATTTT. It yields the protein CASSIGGANADTQYF. V usage is TRBV4-3 and J usage is TRBJ2-3, with D possibly TRBD2 on 7 matching bases. The CDR3 covers 15 residues. The germline gives CDR1 LGHNA, CDR2 YSLEER. V was shortened by 6 bases and J by 4 bases, with 17 bases between the two germline ends.

V usage is TRBV6-5 and J usage is TRBJ1-2; the D is unclear. The germline V gene has CDR1 MNHEY and CDR2 SVGAGI. There are 13 residues in the CDR3. Trimming stripped 0 bases from V and 3 bases from J, with 5 bases between. The CDR3 coding sequence is TGTGCCAGCAGTTACTCGCGAGACTATGGCTACACCTTC. Translation gives CASSYSRDYGYTF.

The V gene is TRBV5-4, the J gene TRBJ1-1; tentatively, D is TRBD1 (6 bases). Trimming took 3 bases from V and 4 from J, leaving 19 bases between them. The CDR3 consists of 16 residues. Germline loops: CDR1 SGHNT, CDR2 YYREEE (reference sequence). The CDR3 nucleotides are TGTGCCAGCAGCTCACGTCTCTATACCAGGGGCACTGAAGCTTTCTTT. Translating gives CASSSRLYTRGTEAFF.

V usage is TRBV4-2 and J usage is TRBJ1-2; D is undetermined. Trimming removed 1 base from V and 3 bases from J, with 15 bases in between. The CDR3 sequence is 16 residues long. Germline V gives CDR1 LGHNA, CDR2 YNFKEQ. The chain's CDR3 is CASSQAPLDAYYGYTF. The CDR3 DNA sequence: TGTGCCAGCAGCCAAGCCCCCCTGGACGCATACTATGGCTACACCTTC.

A few counts support this clone. The chain employs TRBV29-1 and TRBJ1-2; tentatively, D is TRBD1 (5 bases). V was pared by 7 bases and J by 10 bases, with 25 bases between. CDR1 SQVTM and CDR2 ANQGSEA come from the germline V gene. The CDR3 totals 14 residues. CDR3 DNA sequence: TGCAGCGGTGCCAAGGGGCGGGCAGGGACCGACTACACCTTC. Translated: CSGAKGRAGTDYTF.

This chain links TRBV28 with TRBJ2-7; D unresolved. The V gene lost 7 bases and the J gene lost 2 bases, with 18 bases spanning the gap. Germline values: CDR1 MDHEN, CDR2 SYDVKM. This CDR3 is 15 amino acids long. Here the CDR3 reads CASTFRAIIPYEQYF. CDR3 sequence (DNA): TGTGCCAGCACTTTTAGGGCCATAATCCCCTACGAGCAGTACTTC.

This chain uses TRBV4-2 with TRBJ1-4, with D unresolved. The CDR3 sequence is 15 residues long. Trimming removed 1 base from V and 1 base from J, with 7 bases in between. Germline V gene sequence: CDR1 LGHNA, CDR2 YNFKEQ. CDR3 sequence reads: CASSQGAGTNEKLFF. The CDR3 nucleotides read TGTGCCAGCAGCCAAGGGGCAGGAACTAATGAAAAACTGTTTTTT.

The V and J genes are TRBV30 and TRBJ1-1; D is uncertain. CDR1 and CDR2 (germline): GTSNPN, SVGIG (reference sequence). V dropped 2 bases and J dropped 11 bases, with 9 bases sitting between them. This CDR3 has 10 residues. The CDR3 is CAWSPPGAFF. The CDR3 DNA follows: TGTGCCTGGAGTCCCCCCGGGGCTTTCTTT.

This clone was seen once. The V gene is TRBV5-1, the J gene TRBJ1-1; 7 bases line up with TRBD1. The junction had 14 bases not matched to a gene; V was cut back by 5 bases and J by 1 base. This CDR3 has 17 residues. The germline V gene encodes CDR1 SGHRS and CDR2 YFSETQ. The CDR3 bases are TGCGCCAGCAGTCTAAGGACAGGCCGGCAGGCGAACACTGAAGCTTTCTTT. It specifies CASSLRTGRQANTEAFF.

This clone has only one observation. The rearrangement links TRBV28 to TRBJ2-7, with D perhaps TRBD1 or TRBD2 (5 bases each). Looked up from germline, CDR1 is MDHEN and CDR2 is SYDVKM. The V and J ends lost 4 bases and 2 bases respectively, with 15 bases between them. There are 15 residues in the CDR3. The CDR3 spells CASSSPGTDTYEQYF. The DNA for the CDR3 is TGTGCCAGCAGTTCGCCAGGGACGGACACCTACGAGCAGTACTTC. Drawing the rest from reference TRBV28 and TRBJ2-7, the complete variable domain is DVKVTQSSRYLVKRTGEKVFLECVQDMDHENMFWYRQDPGLGLRLIYFSYDVKMKEKGDIPEGYSVSREKKERFSLILESASTNQTSMYLCASSSPGTDTYEQYFGPGTRLTVT.